The present T cell receptor (beta chain) was sequenced within a study of blood T cells in healthy people across ages. Study-level background: Roughly one uniquely barcoded beta molecule per two T cells was captured.

A second PCR of 7 to 11 cycles used a sample-barcoded 5' primer and a J-beta primer mix. A 12-random-nucleotide template-switch adaptor tagged each cDNA molecule. TCRdb redid the calling of the 5' RACE reads with MiXCR, one entry per CDR3 protein. The data contain about 1,400,000 distinct CDR3 sequences, around 55% of them seen just once; the ten biggest clones take up roughly 7%. General study findings and limits: Unknown CMV status may confound age-related changes in expanded clones. Per million T cells, TCR beta diversity dropped about linearly as age rose.

On this clonotype itself: Its antigen remains unknown.

Trimming cost V 3 bases and J 12 bases; bases outside gene matches: 4. CDR3 length equals 11 residues. Germline CDR1 is SQVTM and CDR2 is ANQGSEA. V is TRBV29-1 and J is TRBJ2-1; TRBD2 matches at 8 bases. This TCR was recovered from a man aged 18-30 years in good health. What was sequenced was blood. The CDR3 sequence: CSVDAGGSQFF. DNA for the CDR3: TGCAGCGTTGACGCGGGGGGCTCGCAGTTCTTC.